This T cell receptor beta chain was sequenced for a study of molecular identifiers for immune sequencing clone quantification. In its sample, this clonotype ranks as medium-sized. CDR1 and CDR2 from the germline V gene are SQVTM and ANQGSEA. CDR3 size: 14 residues. Trimming removed 1 base at V and 0 bases at J, with 7 bases between. TCRdb used MiXCR to reprocess the PCR reads, holding one entry per CDR3 protein. The repertoire holds around 9,000 distinct CDR3 sequences, with roughly a fifth as singletons. The chain couples TRBV29-1 to TRBJ2-1; D may match TRBD1 or TRBD2 (5 bases each). The TCR sequence derives from a human donor in good health. Some libraries in this study had Jurkat cell RNA spiked in. Material: naive CD8+ T cells from blood, with Jurkat cell RNA spiked in. Indicated subset: FACS-sorted CD8+CD4-CCR7+CD45RA+ naive T cells. CDR3 loop: CSVEGGSSYNEQFF. In nucleotides, the CDR3 is TGCAGCGTTGAAGGGGGGAGCTCCTACAATGAGCAGTTCTTC.